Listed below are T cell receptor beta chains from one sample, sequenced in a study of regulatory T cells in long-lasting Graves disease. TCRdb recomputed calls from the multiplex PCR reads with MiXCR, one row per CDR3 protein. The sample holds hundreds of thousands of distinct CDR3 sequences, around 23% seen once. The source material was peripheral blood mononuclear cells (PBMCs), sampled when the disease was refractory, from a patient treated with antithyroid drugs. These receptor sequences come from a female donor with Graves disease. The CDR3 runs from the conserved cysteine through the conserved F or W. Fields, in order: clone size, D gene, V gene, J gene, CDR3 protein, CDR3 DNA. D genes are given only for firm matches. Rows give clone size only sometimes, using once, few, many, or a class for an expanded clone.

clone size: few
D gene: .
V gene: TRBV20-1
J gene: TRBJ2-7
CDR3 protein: CSARDYGTYEQYF
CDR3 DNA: TGCAGTGCTAGAGATTACGGAACCTACGAGCAGTACTTC

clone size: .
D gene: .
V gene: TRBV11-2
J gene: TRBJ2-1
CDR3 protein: CASSPGSYNEQFF
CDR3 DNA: TGTGCCAGCAGTCCCGGCTCCTACAATGAGCAGTTCTTC

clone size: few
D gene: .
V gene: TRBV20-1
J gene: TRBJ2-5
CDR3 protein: CSAVLVGGTQYF
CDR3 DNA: TGCAGTGCTGTGCTAGTCGGGGGGACCCAGTACTTC

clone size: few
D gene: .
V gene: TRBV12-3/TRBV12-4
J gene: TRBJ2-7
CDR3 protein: CASSLALSRHSYEQYF
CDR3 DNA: TGTGCCAGCAGTTTAGCGCTAAGTCGGCACTCCTACGAGCAGTACTTC

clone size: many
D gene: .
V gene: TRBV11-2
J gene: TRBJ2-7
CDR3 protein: CASSLMNEQYF
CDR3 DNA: TGTGCCAGCAGCTTAATGAACGAGCAGTACTTC

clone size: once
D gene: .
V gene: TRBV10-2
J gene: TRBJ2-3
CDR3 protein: CASSVSAIQVKDTQYF
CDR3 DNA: TGCGCCAGCTCCGTGTCGGCGATCCAGGTTAAAGATACGCAGTATTTT

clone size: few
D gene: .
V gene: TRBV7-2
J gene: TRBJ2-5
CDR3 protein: CASSHDFAQETQYF
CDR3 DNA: TGTGCCAGCAGCCATGACTTTGCCCAAGAGACCCAGTACTTC

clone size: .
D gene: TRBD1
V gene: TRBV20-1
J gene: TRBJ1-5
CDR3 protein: CSALGGDGNQPQHF
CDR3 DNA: TGCAGTGCTTTAGGGGGCGACGGCAATCAGCCCCAGCATTTT

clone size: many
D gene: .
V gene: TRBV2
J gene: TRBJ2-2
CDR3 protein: CASSEGPESDYPKVGELFF
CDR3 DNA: TGTGCCAGCAGTGAAGGCCCTGAGTCCGACTACCCAAAAGTGGGGGAGCTGTTTTTT

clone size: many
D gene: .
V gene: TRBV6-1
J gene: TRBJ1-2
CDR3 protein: CASSEGGTPVNYGYTF
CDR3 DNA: TGTGCCAGCAGTGAAGGGGGTACACCGGTTAACTATGGCTACACCTTC

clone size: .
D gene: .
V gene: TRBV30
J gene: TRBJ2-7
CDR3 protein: CAWSAGRNEQYF
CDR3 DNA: TGTGCCTGGAGTGCGGGCAGGAACGAGCAGTACTTC

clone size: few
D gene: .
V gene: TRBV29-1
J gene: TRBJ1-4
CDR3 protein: CSARQATNEKLFF
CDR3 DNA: TGCAGCGCACGACAGGCAACTAATGAAAAACTGTTTTTT

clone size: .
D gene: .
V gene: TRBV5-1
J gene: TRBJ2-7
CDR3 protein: CASSSGGQNYEQYF
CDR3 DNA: TGCGCCAGCAGCTCGGGGGGACAGAACTACGAGCAGTACTTC

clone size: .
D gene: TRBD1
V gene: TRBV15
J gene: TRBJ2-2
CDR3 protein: CATSARDRAATGELFF
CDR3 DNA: TGTGCCACCAGCGCCCGGGACAGGGCGGCCACCGGGGAGCTGTTTTTT

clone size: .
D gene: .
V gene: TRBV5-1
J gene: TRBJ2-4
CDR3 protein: CASSLGESNIQYF
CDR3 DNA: TGCGCCAGCAGCCTGGGGGAATCGAACATTCAGTACTTC

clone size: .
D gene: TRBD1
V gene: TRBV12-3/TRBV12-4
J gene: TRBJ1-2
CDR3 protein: CASSSQTGWDGYTF
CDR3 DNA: TGTGCCAGCAGTTCCCAGACAGGGTGGGATGGCTACACCTTC

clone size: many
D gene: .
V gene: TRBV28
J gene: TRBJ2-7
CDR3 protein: CASCHQGSSYEQYF
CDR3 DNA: TGTGCCAGCTGCCACCAAGGGAGCTCCTACGAGCAGTACTTC

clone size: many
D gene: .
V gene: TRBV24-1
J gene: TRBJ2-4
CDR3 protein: CASIPTTGRVKNIQYF
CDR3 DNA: TGTGCCAGCATACCCACAACAGGGAGGGTCAAAAACATTCAGTACTTC

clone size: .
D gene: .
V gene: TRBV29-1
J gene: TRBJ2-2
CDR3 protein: CSVVPDPNTGELFF
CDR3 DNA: TGCAGCGTTGTCCCCGATCCGAACACCGGGGAGCTGTTTTTT

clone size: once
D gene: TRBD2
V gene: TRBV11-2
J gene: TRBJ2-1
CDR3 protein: CASSYLLTGGNNEQFF
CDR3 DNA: TGTGCCAGCAGCTACTTATTGACGGGGGGTAACAATGAGCAGTTCTTC

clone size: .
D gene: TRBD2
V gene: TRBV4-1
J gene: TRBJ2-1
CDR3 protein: CASSQNPSGISNEQFF
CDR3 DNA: TGCGCCAGCAGCCAAAATCCTAGCGGGATTTCGAATGAGCAGTTCTTC

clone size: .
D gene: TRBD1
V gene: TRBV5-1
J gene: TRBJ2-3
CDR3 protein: CASTGQGVDTQYF
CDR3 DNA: TGCGCCAGCACCGGACAGGGTGTAGATACGCAGTATTTT

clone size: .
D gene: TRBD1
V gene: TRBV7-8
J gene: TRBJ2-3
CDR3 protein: CASSLQGDWTDTQYF
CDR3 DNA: TGTGCCAGCAGCTTGCAGGGGGATTGGACAGATACGCAGTATTTT

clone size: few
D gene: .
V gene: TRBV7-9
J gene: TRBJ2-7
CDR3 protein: CASSPPPGGREQYF
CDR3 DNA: TGTGCCAGCAGCCCGCCCCCCGGGGGTCGCGAGCAGTACTTC

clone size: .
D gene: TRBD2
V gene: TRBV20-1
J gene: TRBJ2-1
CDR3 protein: CSARDAGLAGGTHNEQFF
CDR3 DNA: TGCAGTGCTAGAGATGCGGGACTAGCGGGAGGCACCCACAATGAGCAGTTCTTC

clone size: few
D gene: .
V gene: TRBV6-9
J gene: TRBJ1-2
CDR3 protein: CASSYWEGYTF
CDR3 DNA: TGTGCCAGCAGTTACTGGGAGGGCTACACCTTC

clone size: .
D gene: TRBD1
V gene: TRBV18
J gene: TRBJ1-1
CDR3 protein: CASSPWTGHAFF
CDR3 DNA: TGTGCCAGCTCACCTTGGACAGGTCACGCTTTCTTT

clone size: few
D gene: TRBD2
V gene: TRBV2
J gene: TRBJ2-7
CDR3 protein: CASSEEREPYF
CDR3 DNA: TGTGCCAGCAGTGAAGAGCGGGAGCCGTACTTC

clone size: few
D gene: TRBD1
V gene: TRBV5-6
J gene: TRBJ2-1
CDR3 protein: CASSEQGQGSDEQFF
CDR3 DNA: TGTGCCAGCAGCGAGCAGGGACAGGGGAGCGATGAGCAGTTCTTC

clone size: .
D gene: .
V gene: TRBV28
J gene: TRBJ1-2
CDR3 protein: CASSLLLGGYTF
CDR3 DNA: TGTGCCAGCAGTTTACTCCTGGGTGGCTACACCTTC

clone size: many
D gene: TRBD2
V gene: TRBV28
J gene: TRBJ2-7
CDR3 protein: CASSFILSTSGTYEQYF
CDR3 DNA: TGTGCCAGCAGTTTCATATTATCGACTAGCGGCACCTACGAGCAGTACTTC

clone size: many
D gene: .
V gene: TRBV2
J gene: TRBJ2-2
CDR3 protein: CASSWTTNTGELFF
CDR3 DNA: TGTGCCAGCAGCTGGACTACGAACACCGGGGAGCTGTTTTTT